This TCR beta chain is from a study of T cells in Graves' hyperthyroidism and ophthalmopathy (dated by TCRdb to between 2018 and 2020). About the investigation overall: Peripheral blood was collected at initial diagnosis, before any treatment. For training and testing, the approximately 97 patients in the discovery cohort were randomly divided in a 7:3 ratio. An independent validation cohort of around 20 hyperthyroidism patients and 17 patients who later progressed to ophthalmopathy tested prospective prediction of ophthalmopathy. To identify distinguishing TCR V-J signatures, a discovery cohort of about 100 patients was used, comprising approximately 40 with Graves' ophthalmopathy and 57 with stable Graves' hyperthyroidism. TCR Vbeta CDR3 sequencing of 120 to 150 peripheral blood samples (around 45 ophthalmopathy, about 80 hyperthyroidism and around 17 progressor patients) is reported in the paper. Following sampling, methimazole starting at 30 mg daily was given to hyperthyroidism patients, and high-dose intravenous methylprednisolone was given to ophthalmopathy patients. In roughly six Graves' hyperthyroidism patients, the study also compared T-cell repertoires from thyroid tissue with T-cell repertoires from blood. Points the paper makes about the study in general: In cross-validation, a model built on a 13 V-J signature told ophthalmopathy apart from stable hyperthyroidism with 87.88% sensitivity and roughly 83% specificity, and in testing the same model reached 80%/75%. In validation, the model predicted progression to ophthalmopathy a median of about 6 months before onset, with 65% to 71% sensitivity and 72.22% specificity. Most expanded thyroid clonotypes (frequency above 0.001) were also detected in blood, suggesting blood repertoires may reflect thyroid immune responses. No statistical method was used to fix the sample size in advance, and group allocation was not hidden from the investigators.

In the case of this clonotype: The antigen this receptor binds is unknown. Base qualities were left out, and no much larger clone turns up one base away.

The V and J ends are trimmed by 4 bases and 1 base, leaving 7 bases between them. The germline V gene sets CDR1 to MNHEY and CDR2 to SVGAGI. Measured from the cysteine to the phenylalanine, the CDR3 is 14 residues long. Only the CDR3 region is kept as DNA, spanning 42 bases read in frame from base 1. The TCR beta CDR3 regions were amplified from the RNA transcripts. A first-round RT-PCR of the TCR CDR3 used the HTBI primer set with the Qiagen OneStep RT-PCR kit. A second multiplex PCR round built the libraries, followed by size selection and purification. Paired-end sequencing of the libraries was performed with 100 bp reads on an Illumina HiSeq2000. The authors processed their data as follows. SOAPnuke was used to process the raw data, with reads discarded if the reads contained adapters or uncalled bases, had a mean Phred below 15, or lacked an exact constant-primer or identifier match. COPE v1.2.5 was used to merge high-quality paired reads, and clonotypes were defined as unique nucleotide sequences. Clonotypes were aligned to IMGT TRBV, TRBD and TRBJ reference segments using MiTCR v1.1. The analysis was restricted to V-J combinations with a frequency above 0.0001, which together covered 99% to 99.2% of the repertoires. A TCS score was defined as the ratio between F50 (clonal expansion) and ExV (chaos), using BLOSUM62-based TCRdist between CDR3 peptides within each V-J. Welch's t-statistics and random forest reduced roughly 540 V-J features to about 13, which were used in a naive Bayes classifier (R e1071). The raw public reads went through TCRdb reprocessing: fastp at Q25, MiXCR clone calling, in-frame beta chains kept. Identical CDR3 proteins give one entry, which carries the most common genes and DNA. The V and J calls and clone size come from TCRdb's table, not from the authors' own analysis. A total of 330,000 or so distinct CDR3 sequences appear in this sample, 15% to 20% of them only once. 15% to 18% of the sample goes to the ten largest clones.

Moderately to severely active disease, a Clinical Activity Score of at least 3, a NOSPECS grade of at least 4, and a duration under 3 months were present in ophthalmopathy patients. Exclusion was applied to patients with uncontrolled infections, other autoimmune diseases, pregnancy or lactation. Diagnoses were established on the basis of clinical symptoms, serum thyroxine and TRAb, thyroid ultrasound, and orbital computed tomography. Ficoll-Paque density gradient centrifugation was used to isolate PBMCs from around 10 ml of fresh peripheral blood. Total RNA was extracted using Trizol reagent, and RNA quality was assessed on an Agilent 2100 Bioanalyzer.

The clonotype comes from a woman aged 40 to 55 with Graves' ophthalmopathy. This chain joins TRBV6-5 to TRBJ2-2, with no D gene named confidently. Sequencing was done on a sample of blood. The bases are TGTGCCAGCAGTTTCCAACAGAACACCGGGGAGCTGTTTTTT. It encodes CASSFQQNTGELFF.